These 21 T cell receptor beta chains were all obtained from the same sample, sequenced in a study of regulatory T cells in long-lasting Graves disease. Assembly of TCR beta libraries relied on iRepertoire HTBI primers together with Arm-PCR of CDR3 regions. TCRdb recomputed calls from the multiplex PCR reads with MiXCR, one row per CDR3 protein. This table holds 450,000 to 650,000 distinct CDR3 sequences, 15% to 20% found once. Time point denoted: newly diagnosed GD, antithyroid drugs for less than 3 months. TCR sequences were obtained from RNA taken from PBMCs. This sample also appeared in a second study, on T cells in Graves' hyperthyroidism and ophthalmopathy.

The input for sequencing was peripheral blood mononuclear cells (PBMCs), taken at new diagnosis, from a patient treated with antithyroid drugs. Source of these receptors: a woman aged 35-60 years with Graves disease.

The chain has TRBV29-1 and TRBJ2-2, with D perhaps TRBD1 or TRBD2 (6 bases each). The CDR3 is 15 amino acids. The germline gives CDR1 SQVTM, CDR2 ANQGSEA. The ends were cut back, 3 bases at V and 2 bases at J, with 13 bases in the middle. CDR3 loop: CSVDGAGTNTGELFF. The CDR3 bases are TGCAGCGTTGATGGGGCGGGGACAAACACCGGGGAGCTGTTTTTT.

The CDR3 sequence is CASSITARTGPYEQYF. The CDR3 DNA reads as TGTGCCAGCAGCATTACAGCCCGGACAGGGCCCTACGAGCAGTACTTC. This chain uses TRBV7-4 with TRBJ2-7; the match to TRBD1 covers 8 bases. Germline trimming cut 5 bases from V and 2 bases from J; bases unmatched to any gene: 11. The CDR3 consists of 16 residues. Germline V CDR1 and CDR2: SGHVT, SQSDAQ.

Only a few counts were recorded for this clonotype. The chain couples TRBV6-5 to TRBJ2-3; either TRBD1 or TRBD2 may fit D (5 bases each). From germline, CDR1 is MNHEY and CDR2 SVGAGI. V was shortened by 2 bases and J by 6 bases, with 15 bases between the two germline ends. This CDR3 is 15 amino acids long. CDR3 loop: CASSYRGDLDDTQYF. Written as DNA, the CDR3 is TGTGCCAGCAGTTACCGAGGGGATCTGGATGATACGCAGTATTTT.

This clonotype showed up many times. The chain links TRBV27 to TRBJ1-2, with D perhaps TRBD1 (6 bases). CDR1 MNHEY and CDR2 SMNVEV come from the germline V gene (reference sequence). The V end was cut by 1 base, the J end by 8 bases, with 14 bases between. The CDR3 covers 14 residues. This CDR3 is CASSLFSRGVGYTF. The CDR3 coding sequence is TGTGCCAGCAGTTTATTTAGCAGGGGAGTCGGCTACACCTTC.

DNA for the CDR3: TGCGCCAGCAGCTTGGAAGCACGAAATGAAAAACTGTTTTTT. Protein sequence: CASSLEARNEKLFF. The chain has TRBV5-1 and TRBJ1-4; D is undetermined. The germline CDR1 and CDR2 sequences are SGHRS and YFSETQ. The CDR3 totals 14 residues. V was cut by 0 bases and J by 5 bases, with 8 bases left in between.

There are a few counts of this clonotype. The chain uses TRBV30 and TRBJ2-2; D is ambiguous. Germline CDR1 reads GTSNPN; CDR2 reads SVGIG (reference sequence). V was cut by 8 bases and J by 3 bases, with 16 bases left in between. The length of the CDR3 is 14 residues. CDR3 amino acids: CALRRPTHTGELFF. In DNA form, the CDR3 reads TGTGCCCTCCGAAGGCCGACCCACACCGGGGAGCTGTTTTTT. Based on the CDR3 plus reference TRBV30 and TRBJ2-2, the full variable domain is SQTIHQWPATLVQPVGSPLSLECTVEGTSNPNLYWYRQAAGRGLQLLFYSVGIGQISSEVPQNLSASRPQDRQFILSSKKLLLSDSGFYLCALRRPTHTGELFFGEGSRLTVL.

This clonotype was recorded many times. At one end the junction does not follow the germline gene, possibly because of a read error. The gene calls are TRBV5-1 and TRBJ2-7; a possible D gene is TRBD2 (6 bases). There are 12 residues in the CDR3. CDR1 is SGHRS, CDR2 YFSETQ, per germline. The CDR3 coding sequence is TGTGCCAGCAGCTTGGAGGGCTACGAGCAGTACTTC. This sequence encodes CASSLEGYEQYF.

This clonotype has at least ten counts. The rearrangement joins TRBV12-3 or TRBV12-4 to TRBJ2-3; TRBD2 might be the D (7 bases). The V end lost 4 bases, the J end lost 6 bases, and 17 bases lay between the germline ends. The CDR3 totals 15 residues. In nucleotides, the CDR3 is TGTGCCAGCAGTTCCGGTGGGGGGGGCTGGGATACGCAGTATTTT. Protein sequence: CASSSGGGGWDTQYF.

This clonotype was recorded many times. The gene calls are TRBV12-3 or TRBV12-4 and TRBJ1-2, with D tentatively TRBD1 (5 bases). This CDR3 comprises 12 residues. The ends were cut back, 7 bases at V and 6 bases at J, with 12 bases in the middle. The CDR3 DNA follows: TGTGCCAGCACCAGGGCAGGGAATGGCTACACCTTC. Amino acid sequence: CASTRAGNGYTF.

Many counts were recorded for this clonotype. The V and J genes are TRBV6-5 and TRBJ1-3, with D possibly matching TRBD1 (5 bases). The V end was cut by 2 bases, the J end by 0 bases, with 17 bases between. Germline V lookup: CDR1 MNHEY, CDR2 SVGAGI. The CDR3 is 18 residues long. CDR3 in DNA: TGTGCCAGCAGTTACAGACCACCGGGGGAACCCTCTGGAAACACCATATATTTT. Encoded protein: CASSYRPPGEPSGNTIYF.

The chain is built from TRBV12-3 or TRBV12-4 and TRBJ1-1, with D tentatively TRBD1 (5 bases). The CDR3 has 15 amino acids. V was pared by 4 bases and J by 4 bases, with 16 bases between. For the CDR3, the DNA is TGTGCCAGCAGTTCCGGTGGGGGGAGGGGCACTGAAGCTTTCTTT. It translates to CASSSGGGRGTEAFF.

The chain joins TRBV3-1 to TRBJ2-7; 8 nucleotides line up with TRBD2. In germline, CDR1 is LGHDT, CDR2 YNNKEL (reference sequence). The CDR3 loop spans 15 amino acids. V shed 4 bases and J 4 bases; nucleotides not matched to a gene: 9. CDR3 in amino acids: CASSRNPGGGYEQYF. CDR3 coding DNA: TGTGCCAGCAGCCGCAACCCGGGGGGGGGATACGAGCAGTACTTC.

In this sample, this clonotype turned up many times. The chain links TRBV12-3 or TRBV12-4 to TRBJ2-1; D may be TRBD1 or TRBD2 (5 bases each). The CDR3 has 12 amino acids. Trimming took 6 bases from V and 7 from J, leaving 10 bases between them. The CDR3 region has the DNA TGTGCCAGCAGGGGGGTCCGGAATGAGCAGTTCTTC. Its protein is CASRGVRNEQFF.

In this sample, this clonotype turned up a few times. The V gene is TRBV9, the J gene TRBJ1-1; maybe TRBD1 (6 bases). The CDR3 sequence is 16 residues long. Germline CDR1 is SGDLS and CDR2 is YYNGEE. V gave up 0 bases and J gave up 1 base, with 13 bases separating them. As DNA, the CDR3 is TGTGCCAGCAGCGTAGAAGGACAGCCAGGGAACACTGAAGCTTTCTTT. Amino acid sequence: CASSVEGQPGNTEAFF.

V is TRBV18 and J is TRBJ1-1, with 9 bases fitting TRBD1. Losses at the gene ends were 2 bases for V and 1 base for J; bases not matched to a gene: 8. The CDR3 is 17 residues long. CDR1 and CDR2 (germline): KGHSH, LQKENI. The CDR3 loop is CASSPTGQGPKNTEAFF. The CDR3 nucleotides read TGTGCCAGCTCACCAACGGGACAGGGTCCCAAGAACACTGAAGCTTTCTTT.

This chain joins TRBV20-1 and TRBJ2-1; TRBD1 agrees at 8 bases. The CDR3 runs to 11 residues. Germline V CDR1 and CDR2: DFQATT, SNEGSKA (reference sequence). The junction had 1 base not matched to a gene; V was cut back by 8 bases and J by 4 bases. The CDR3 region is CSRQGYNEQFF. For the CDR3, the DNA is TGCAGTAGACAGGGGTACAATGAGCAGTTCTTC.

This clonotype was seen many times. The gene calls are TRBV28 and TRBJ1-5, with D hard to call. Trimming removed 3 bases from V and 1 base from J, with 10 bases in between. The CDR3 runs to 15 residues. Germline CDR1 is MDHEN and CDR2 is SYDVKM. CDR3 residues: CASSFGLRSNQPQHF. The CDR3 bases are TGTGCCAGCAGTTTTGGGCTCAGGAGCAATCAGCCCCAGCATTTT.

This clonotype has only a few counts. The rearrangement links TRBV7-9 to TRBJ1-3; D is unresolved. This CDR3 is built from 14 residues. CDR1 and CDR2 (germline): SEHNR, FQNEAQ (reference sequence). The CDR3 protein is CATAWILNGNTIYF. Written as DNA, the CDR3 is TGTGCTACAGCTTGGATTCTCAATGGAAACACCATATATTTT.

CDR3 DNA sequence: TGCGCCAGCAGCCGTTTGGCAGGGACCCTCACTGAAGCTTTCTTT. The encoded protein is CASSRLAGTLTEAFF. The rearrangement joins TRBV4-1 to TRBJ1-1; D is possibly TRBD1 (5 bases). The germline gives CDR1 MGHRA, CDR2 YSYEKL. The CDR3 sequence is 15 residues long. V shed 4 bases and J shed 4 bases, with 16 bases lying between them.

The chain is built from TRBV19 and TRBJ1-5; 8 bases match TRBD1. V lost 4 bases, J lost 4 bases, and 6 bases stayed unmatched. Germline values: CDR1 LNHDA, CDR2 SQIVND (reference sequence). The CDR3 has 15 residues. The CDR3 region is CASSNWDRKNQPQHF. The CDR3 coding sequence is TGTGCCAGTAGTAATTGGGACAGGAAAAATCAGCCCCAGCATTTT. The full variable domain, with the rest looked up from reference TRBV19 and TRBJ1-5, is DGGITQSPKYLFRKEGQNVTLSCEQNLNHDAMYWYRQDPGQGLRLIYYSQIVNDFQKGDIAEGYSVSREKKESFPLTVTSAQKNPTAFYLCASSNWDRKNQPQHFGDGTRLSIL.

This clonotype appeared many times. The rearrangement joins TRBV6-1 to TRBJ1-1; D uncertain. This CDR3 is 14 amino acids long. V was cut by 6 bases and J by 3 bases, with 14 bases left in between. Germline CDR1 reads MNHNS; CDR2 reads SASEGT. CDR3 sequence reads: CASSVVLGDTEAFF. The CDR3 bases are TGTGCCAGCAGCGTAGTTCTCGGGGACACTGAAGCTTTCTTT.